This is a list of T cell receptor beta chains from one sample in a study of T cells after yellow fever vaccination. TCRdb used MiXCR to reprocess the 5' RACE reads, holding one entry per CDR3 protein. This sample has over 110,000 distinct CDR3 sequences, with about 7.7% found just once. The sequencing used CD4+ T cells sorted from PBMCs, collected 5 days after the yellow fever booster vaccination. The receptors derive from a man younger than 45 who received the YFV17D yellow fever vaccine. CDR3s include the opening cysteine and the closing phenylalanine or tryptophan. The D gene is left open where the match is weak. Not every row has a clone size; where given, it reads once, few, many or a size class.

TRBJ2-3,TRBV5-5,many,-,TGTGCCAGCACCCAATCTATCCTGGCGGGTACAGATACGCAGTATTTT,CASTQSILAGTDTQYF
TRBJ1-1,TRBV12-3/TRBV12-4,many,TRBD1,TGTGCCAGCAGGGAGACAGGGGGACTGAACACTGAAGCTTTCTTT,CASRETGGLNTEAFF
TRBJ2-2,TRBV4-2,-,-,TGTGCCAGCAGCCCAGGGCAGGTCTGCAGGGAACTGTTTTTT,CASSPGQVCRELFF
TRBJ1-4,TRBV30,few,-,TGTGCCTGGAGTCCACGGGGTGAAAAACTGTTTTTT,CAWSPRGEKLFF
TRBJ2-5,TRBV11-2,many,TRBD2,TGTGCCAGCTACGCAATAGGACTAGCGGGAGCGTCTTTGGAGACCCAGTACTTC,CASYAIGLAGASLETQYF
TRBJ1-4,TRBV5-4,few,-,TGTGCCAGCAGCTCCCCGGGACCTTCGGCGGGACTGTTTTTT,CASSSPGPSAGLFF
TRBJ2-1,TRBV5-1,many,-,TGCGCCAGCAGCTTGGAACTTAACAATGAGCAGTTCTTC,CASSLELNNEQFF
TRBJ2-6,TRBV9,few,-,TGTGCCAGCAGCACTGGGACACATGGGGCCAACGTCCTGACTTTC,CASSTGTHGANVLTF
TRBJ2-5,TRBV28,many,-,TGTGCCAGCAACGGGGGACTCCAAGAGACCCAGTACTTC,CASNGGLQETQYF
TRBJ2-7,TRBV12-3/TRBV12-4,many,-,TGTGCCAGCAGTGCCTTTGGGCACAGAAGGAACGAGCAGTACTTC,CASSAFGHRRNEQYF
TRBJ2-1,TRBV10-3,many,-,TGTGCCATCAGTGTTAGTAGTGGCTCCTACAATGAGCAGTTCTTC,CAISVSSGSYNEQFF
TRBJ1-4,TRBV7-2,many,-,TGTGCCAGCAGCCCAGGGACCGCCTATGAAAAACTGTTTTTT,CASSPGTAYEKLFF
TRBJ2-1,TRBV6-5,many,-,TGTGCCAGCAGTTGGGGGGAGAGAGGTGAGCAGTTCTTC,CASSWGERGEQFF
TRBJ2-3,TRBV24-1,many,-,TGTGCCACCAGTGATTCCGGGACTGGGAACACAGATACGCAGTATTTT,CATSDSGTGNTDTQYF
TRBJ2-1,TRBV19,-,-,TGTGCCAGTAGTATAGGTCGGTTAGCTCCATACAATGAGCAGTTCTTC,CASSIGRLAPYNEQFF
TRBJ2-3,TRBV4-2,many,TRBD2,TGTGCCAGCAGCCCAACTTCGGGAGGGCCCGACACAGATACGCAGTATTTT,CASSPTSGGPDTDTQYF
TRBJ2-4,TRBV29-1,many,-,TGCAGCGCTGATTTGTGGGTGGGGTACAAAAACATTCAGTACTTC,CSADLWVGYKNIQYF
TRBJ2-1,TRBV18,many,-,TGTGCCAGCTCACCCGGGATATCGGAGGACAATGAGCAGTTCTTC,CASSPGISEDNEQFF
TRBJ2-7,TRBV4-3,many,TRBD2,TGCGCCAGCAGCCCCCACCGACTAGCGTCCTACGAGCAGTACTTC,CASSPHRLASYEQYF
TRBJ2-3,TRBV19,many,-,TGTGCCAGTAGTACGGCGGGACACCACACAGATACGCAGTATTTT,CASSTAGHHTDTQYF
TRBJ2-1,TRBV20-1,many,TRBD2,TGCAGTGCTGGGGGACTAGCGGGAGGATGGTTGGGCAATGAGCAGTTCTTC,CSAGGLAGGWLGNEQFF
TRBJ2-5,TRBV6-5,-,-,TGTGCCAGCAGTTACTCGGGGGGGCGTGTGAATGGAGAGACCCAGTACTTC,CASSYSGGRVNGETQYF
TRBJ2-6,TRBV3-1,many,-,TGTGCCAGCAGCCAGGGTGGTGCGGGCGGGGCCAACGTCCTGACTTTC,CASSQGGAGGANVLTF
TRBJ2-7,TRBV5-5,many,TRBD2,TGTGCCAGCAGCCCGGGACTAGATAACTACGAGCAGTACTTC,CASSPGLDNYEQYF
TRBJ2-1,TRBV21-1,many,-,TGTGCCAGCAGCAAGCGGCCCCCCTCCCAGTTCTTC,CASSKRPPSQFF
TRBJ2-7,TRBV29-1,many,-,TGCAGCGTTGAAGACAGGGTTGAGCAGTACTTC,CSVEDRVEQYF
TRBJ2-5,TRBV11-2,many,-,TGTGCCAGCAGCTCATCCGGCCGTAAGGAGACCCAGTACTTC,CASSSSGRKETQYF
TRBJ2-5,TRBV6-5,many,-,TGTGCCAGCACAACCGGCGGGACCCAGTACTTC,CASTTGGTQYF
TRBJ2-2,TRBV3-1,many,-,TGTGCCAGCAGCTACCCCCCCGGGGAGCTGTTTTTT,CASSYPPGELFF
TRBJ2-1,TRBV29-1,few,TRBD2,TGCAGCGTTGTAAGGCAACTAGCGGGGTCCTACAATGAGCAGTTCTTC,CSVVRQLAGSYNEQFF
TRBJ2-1,TRBV20-1,many,TRBD2,TGCAGTGCTGGGACTAGCGGGAGATACAATGAGCAGTTCTTC,CSAGTSGRYNEQFF
TRBJ2-1,TRBV20-1,many,TRBD2,TGCAGGGCCGGGACTAGCGGTTACAATGAGCAGTTCTTC,CRAGTSGYNEQFF
TRBJ2-7,TRBV12-3/TRBV12-4,many,TRBD2,TGTGCCAGCAGTTTAGATAGCGGGGGCTACGAGCAGTACTTC,CASSLDSGGYEQYF
TRBJ2-3,TRBV7-3,many,-,TGTGCCAGCAGCTTAATGGGGGGTACAGATACGCAGTATTTT,CASSLMGGTDTQYF
TRBJ2-7,TRBV20-1,many,-,TGCAGTGCTAGAGCCCCGGACCGAAAGGCCCACGAGCAGTACTTC,CSARAPDRKAHEQYF
TRBJ2-3,TRBV5-1,-,TRBD2,TGCGCCAGCAGCGCCTCCGGGACTAGCGGGTCGGATACGCAGTATTTT,CASSASGTSGSDTQYF
TRBJ1-5,TRBV25-1,many,-,TGTGCCAGCGCGAGAGGGCATTTT,CASARGHF
TRBJ2-1,TRBV20-1,few,-,TGCAGTGCTAGAGATGGGGGGAGAGGCCCCAATGAGCAGTTCTTC,CSARDGGRGPNEQFF
TRBJ2-1,TRBV12-3/TRBV12-4,many,-,TGTGCCAGCAGTTTTACCGTGGGGGATCGGCATTACAATGAGCAGTTCTTC,CASSFTVGDRHYNEQFF
TRBJ2-2,TRBV5-1,many,TRBD2,TGCGCCAGCAGCGTGTTCCTAGCGGGACGGGGCACCGGGGAGCTGTTTTTT,CASSVFLAGRGTGELFF
TRBJ2-1,TRBV5-8,many,-,TGTGCCAGCAGCTTTCCAGGGCGTTACAATGAGCAGTTCTTC,CASSFPGRYNEQFF
TRBJ1-5,TRBV5-1,many,-,TGCGCCAGCAGCTCTAATATAGGGCAGCCCCAGCATTTT,CASSSNIGQPQHF
TRBJ2-2,TRBV6-1,many,TRBD1,TGTGCCAGCAAGGGACAGACGAACACCGGGGAGCTGTTTTTT,CASKGQTNTGELFF
TRBJ2-5,TRBV10-3,many,-,TGTGCCATCAGTGGACTCGAGGGGCAGACCCAGTACTTC,CAISGLEGQTQYF
TRBJ2-1,TRBV20-1,many,-,TGCAGCGTTAGTGTAGGTCAGGGGAGAATGGCTTCCTACAATGAGCAGTTCTTC,CSVSVGQGRMASYNEQFF
TRBJ2-2,TRBV20-1,few,-,TGCTGTGCTAGAGACCCAACTTGGGGTGGGGGAACCGGGGAGCTGTTTTTT,CCARDPTWGGGTGELFF
TRBJ1-6,TRBV12-3/TRBV12-4,many,-,TGTGCCAGCACCTTGGGGGGTTCACCCCTCCACTTT,CASTLGGSPLHF
TRBJ2-4,TRBV7-9,many,TRBD1,TGTGCCAGCAGCTCGGACAGGGGGCTTGAGGCCAAAAACATTCAGTACTTC,CASSSDRGLEAKNIQYF
TRBJ2-5,TRBV5-1,-,TRBD2,TGCGCCAGCGCCGGGACTACCCAAGAGACCCAGTACTTC,CASAGTTQETQYF
TRBJ2-7,TRBV7-2,many,TRBD2,TGTGCCAGCAGCCAGACTAGCGGGAGGTTCTACGAGCAGTACTTC,CASSQTSGRFYEQYF
TRBJ2-4,TRBV29-1,many,-,TGCAGCGTTATGACAGCTAAAAACATTCAGTACTTC,CSVMTAKNIQYF
TRBJ2-2,TRBV30,many,TRBD2,TGTGCCTGCCTCCTGGGGGGGATGTACGCCGGGGAGCTGTTTTTT,CACLLGGMYAGELFF
TRBJ2-3,TRBV29-1,many,-,TGCAGCGTTGAAGAAATCCGGGACACGACTAGCACAGATACGCAGTATTTT,CSVEEIRDTTSTDTQYF